Listed below are T cell receptor beta chains from one sample, sequenced in a study of shared clonotypes between healthy human individuals. The method was immunoSEQ multiplex PCR; TCRdb's version includes in-frame clones alone and lacks a portion of them. The sample records over a million clones, roughly 96% being singletons. Sample: naive CD4+ T cells sorted from blood. Source of these receptors: a man aged 30-40 years in good health. The conserved cysteine and the conserved F or W are not part of the CDR3 here.

v_gene	j_gene	CDR3aa
TRBV6-6	TRBJ1-5	ASSYRQGGQPQH
TRBV6-1	TRBJ1-2	ATHNRGLYGYT
TRBV28	TRBJ2-7	ASSSTGTGHEQY
TRBV5-1	TRBJ2-1	ASRSSGTSGKYNEQF
TRBV19	TRBJ1-2	ASSITTVANYGYT
TRBV15	TRBJ2-6	ATSAQGSGANVLT
TRBV28	TRBJ2-1	ASSLSLAGGPNEQF
TRBV5-4	TRBJ2-6	ASSLKADGANVLT
TRBV19	TRBJ2-7	ASRGLAGGDSYEQY
TRBV10-1	TRBJ2-5	ASSDGGSSNGTQY
TRBV4-3	TRBJ2-5	ASSLKWGGAGTQY
TRBV6-1	TRBJ2-3	ASSGDGTDTQY
TRBV10-3	TRBJ2-5	AIREGQGIGETQY